The 8 T cell receptor beta chains below were found in one sample sequenced in a study of control samples from healthy donors and cancer patients. TCRdb's table, derived via immunoSEQ multiplex PCR, lists solely in-frame clones and lacks some. The table has more than 140,000 clones, around 94% seen once. The sample consisted of blood. These receptors were obtained from a middle-aged man in good health.

This chain links TRBV9 with TRBJ2-1; TRBD2 might be the D (5 bases). This CDR3 region has 15 residues. Between the trimmed V and J ends, which lost 0 bases and 5 bases, there was a span of 12 bases. Germline-derived CDR1 and CDR2 are SGDLS and YYNGEE. CDR3 protein: CASSVGRLAHNEQFF. CDR3 DNA: TGTGCCAGCAGCGTAGGACGGCTAGCCCACAATGAGCAGTTCTTC.

The chain uses TRBV2 and TRBJ1-1, with TRBD1 identical over 7 bases. With V trimmed by 4 bases and J by 11 bases, 10 bases remained unmatched. The CDR3 loop spans 13 amino acids. Germline CDR1 and CDR2: SNHLY and FYNNEI. As DNA, the CDR3 is TGTGCCAGCAGTGGTGGTGACAGGGCCACCGCTTTCTTT. It is translated as CASSGGDRATAFF.

The gene calls are TRBV6-5 and TRBJ2-2; 8 nucleotides align to TRBD2. Germline CDR1 and CDR2: MNHEY and SVGAGI. Trimming cost V 7 bases and J 3 bases; bases outside gene matches: 1. The CDR3 loop spans 13 amino acids. This CDR3 is CASTGGDTGELFF. As DNA, the CDR3 is TGTGCCAGCACGGGGGGGGACACCGGGGAGCTGTTTTTT.

The rearrangement links TRBV5-1 to TRBJ1-1; D is ambiguous. V gave up 0 bases and J gave up 0 bases, with 9 bases separating them. This CDR3 has 15 residues. Germline V gene lookup returns CDR1 SGHRS and CDR2 YFSETQ. The CDR3 is CASSLVPGMNTEAFF. The DNA for the CDR3 is TGCGCCAGCAGCTTGGTCCCGGGCATGAACACTGAAGCTTTCTTT.

J is TRBJ1-2 and V is TRBV20-1; D not certain. The V end lost 7 bases, the J end lost 3 bases, and 9 bases lay between the germline ends. CDR3 length: 11 amino acids. The germline gives CDR1 DFQATT, CDR2 SNEGSKA (reference sequence). CDR3 sequence (DNA): TGCAGTGGTCGGGAGTACTATGGCTACACCTTC. Protein: CSGREYYGYTF.

The chain is built from TRBV11-3 and TRBJ2-2; 7 bases are shared with TRBD2. V trimming: 1 base; J trimming: 5 bases; junction bases outside the gene matches: 1. The CDR3 totals 14 residues. Germline loops: CDR1 SGHNT, CDR2 YENEEA. The CDR3 DNA reads as TGTGCCAGCAGCTTAGCAGCGGGGACCGGGGAGCTGTTTTTT. This gives the protein CASSLAAGTGELFF.

The J gene is TRBJ1-4, the V gene TRBV5-4; D gene uncertain. V lost 6 bases and J lost 0, with 18 bases in between. From germline, CDR1 is SGHNT and CDR2 YYREEE (reference sequence). CDR3 length: 17 amino acids. The CDR3 sequence is CASTSEGGPPTNEKLFF. CDR3 coding DNA: TGTGCCAGCACCTCTGAAGGCGGACCCCCAACTAATGAAAAACTGTTTTTT.

V usage is TRBV21-1 and J usage is TRBJ2-3; TRBD1 was called by the table and not checked on the DNA. TRBV21-1 is listed as a pseudogene. This CDR3 comprises 17 residues. CDR3 in DNA: TGTGCCAGCAGCAATGAAGGGCAAGGGGCGAACACAGATACGCAGTATTTT. Residues: CASSNEGQGANTDTQYF.